A single sample is the source of the 6 T cell receptor beta chains below, sequenced in a study of identical twins. MiXCR, run by TCRdb on the 5' RACE reads, gives a single entry per CDR3 protein. The repertoire includes under 900,000 distinct CDR3 sequences, 9% to 15% of them detected once, and around 1.5% sits in the top ten. These data were also reused for a study on yellow fever vaccine responses in identical twins.

Sequences were obtained from PBMCs. The receptors stem from a woman aged 18-30 years in good health.

A few counts support this clonotype. CDR3 nucleotide sequence: TGCAGCGCCGCCCTCCTGACAGGGCGAGGTGAAAAACTGTTTTTT. Translating gives CSAALLTGRGEKLFF. The chain combines TRBV29-1 with TRBJ1-4; 7 bases match TRBD1. CDR1 and CDR2 from the germline V gene are SQVTM and ANQGSEA. The trim removed 7 bases at V and 7 bases at J, leaving 15 bases unmatched. The CDR3 covers 15 residues.

This clonotype was seen a handful of times. V usage is TRBV15 and J usage is TRBJ1-2; D not certain. Germline CDR1 is LNHNV and CDR2 is YYDKDF (reference sequence). The V gene lost 0 bases and the J gene lost 0 bases, with 2 bases spanning the gap. CDR3 length: 13 amino acids. In DNA, the CDR3 is TGTGCCACCAGCAGAGAATCTAACTATGGCTACACCTTC. This gives the protein CATSRESNYGYTF. The entire variable domain, with the rest obtained from reference TRBV15 and TRBJ1-2, is as follows: DAMVIQNPRYQVTQFGKPVTLSCSQTLNHNVMYWYQQKSSQAPKLLFHYYDKDFNNEADTPDNFQSRRPNTSFCFLDIRSPGLGDTAMYLCATSRESNYGYTFGSGTRLTVV.

This clonotype was counted between two and nine times. The gene calls are TRBV20-1 and TRBJ2-3, with TRBD2 identical over 11 bases. CDR1 and CDR2 (germline): DFQATT, SNEGSKA (reference sequence). V trimming: 0 bases; J trimming: 2 bases; junction bases outside the gene matches: 16. The CDR3 has 20 residues. The CDR3 is CSARDRTFSGGAVDTDTQYF. The CDR3, as DNA: TGCAGTGCTAGAGATCGCACGTTTAGCGGGGGGGCAGTAGACACAGATACGCAGTATTTT.

This chain uses TRBV12-3 or TRBV12-4 with TRBJ2-1, with TRBD2 as a possible D gene (5 bases). This CDR3 comprises 15 residues. Trimming left V 6 bases short and J 2 bases short, with 14 bases between. DNA of the CDR3: TGTGCCAGCAGGCCGTCTAGCAGACCCTACAATGAGCAGTTCTTC. Translation: CASRPSSRPYNEQFF.

This clonotype appeared a few times. The gene calls are TRBV6-1 and TRBJ1-5; D gene uncertain. V was trimmed by 4 bases and J by 9 bases, leaving 7 bases between them. Germline CDR1 reads MNHNS; CDR2 reads SASEGT. The CDR3 loop spans 11 amino acids. CDR3 region: CASSVTVPQHF. Here the CDR3 DNA reads TGTGCCAGCAGTGTTACAGTGCCCCAGCATTTT.

The gene calls are TRBV7-8 and TRBJ2-7; D may be TRBD1 (5 bases). Trimming stripped 7 bases from V and 6 bases from J, with 16 bases between. Per the germline V gene, CDR1 is SGHVS and CDR2 is FQNEAQ. The CDR3 is 13 amino acids. The CDR3 region is CASIENLQGEQYF. CDR3 nucleotides: TGTGCCAGCATTGAAAACCTCCAGGGCGAGCAGTACTTC.